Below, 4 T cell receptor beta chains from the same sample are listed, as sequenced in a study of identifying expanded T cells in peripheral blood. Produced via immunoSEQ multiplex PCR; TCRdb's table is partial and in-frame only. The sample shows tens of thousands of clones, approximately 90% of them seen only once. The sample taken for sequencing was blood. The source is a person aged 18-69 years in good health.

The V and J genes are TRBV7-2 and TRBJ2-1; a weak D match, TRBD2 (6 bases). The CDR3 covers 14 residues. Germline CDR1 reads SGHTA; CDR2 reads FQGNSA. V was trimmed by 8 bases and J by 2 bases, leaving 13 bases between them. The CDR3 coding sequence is TGTGCCAGCGCGGGCGGGGCTACCTACAATGAGCAGTTCTTC. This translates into CASAGGATYNEQFF.

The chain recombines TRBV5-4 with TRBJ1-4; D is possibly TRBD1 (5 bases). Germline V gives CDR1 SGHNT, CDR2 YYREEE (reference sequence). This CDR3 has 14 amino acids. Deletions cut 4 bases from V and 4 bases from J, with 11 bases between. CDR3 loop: CASSRGAVNEKLFF. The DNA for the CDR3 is TGTGCCAGCAGCCGTGGGGCAGTTAATGAAAAACTGTTTTTT.

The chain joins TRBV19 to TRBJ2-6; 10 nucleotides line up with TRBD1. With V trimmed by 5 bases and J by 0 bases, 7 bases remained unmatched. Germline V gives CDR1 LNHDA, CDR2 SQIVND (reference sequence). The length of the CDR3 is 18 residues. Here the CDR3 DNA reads TGTGCCAGTAGTCTCCGGGACAGGGGACTCTCTGGGGCCAACGTCCTGACTTTC. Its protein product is CASSLRDRGLSGANVLTF.

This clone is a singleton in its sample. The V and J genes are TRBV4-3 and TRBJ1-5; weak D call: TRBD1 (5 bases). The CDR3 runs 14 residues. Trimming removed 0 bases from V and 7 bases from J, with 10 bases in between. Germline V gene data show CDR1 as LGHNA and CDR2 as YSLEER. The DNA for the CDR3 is TGCGCCAGCAGCCAAGAGGAGAGGGGACAGCCCCAGCATTTT. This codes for CASSQEERGQPQHF.